A single sample gave rise to the 8 T cell receptor beta chains below, sequenced in a study of CD8 T cells in ankylosing spondylitis. Study-wide findings and caveats: A TCR beta motif of about eight highly homologous variants seemed to mark ankylosing spondylitis blood.

MiXCR, applied by TCRdb to the 5' RACE reads, yields one record per CDR3 protein. Of hundreds of thousands of distinct CDR3 sequences in the sample, about 10% are singletons; the top ten hold around 0.51%. Their cognate antigens are unknown. Sequencing used blood, either unsorted or a sorted T cell fraction (not recorded which). Every receptor here comes from a male donor with ankylosing spondylitis.

The sample holds many counts of this clonotype. The chain has TRBV12-3 or TRBV12-4 and TRBJ1-5, with D hard to call. V was cut by 6 bases and J by 0 bases, with 9 bases left in between. CDR3 length: 14 residues. CDR3 sequence: CASSQSHSNQPQHF. The CDR3 DNA sequence: TGTGCCAGCAGCCAAAGCCATAGCAATCAGCCCCAGCATTTT.

This chain joins TRBV20-1 and TRBJ2-7; 9 bases line up with TRBD2. CDR3 length: 15 residues. V was clipped by 3 bases and J by 9 bases; unmatched bases: 15. The germline V gene has CDR1 DFQATT and CDR2 SNEGSKA (reference sequence). CDR3 in amino acids: CSASDHRLAGFWQYF. The CDR3 nucleotides read TGCAGTGCTAGTGATCATCGGCTAGCGGGGTTTTGGCAGTACTTC.

In this sample, this clonotype turned up many times. The J gene is TRBJ1-2, the V gene TRBV29-1, with 9 bases identical to TRBD1. The CDR3 is 14 residues long. Germline V gives CDR1 SQVTM, CDR2 ANQGSEA. With V trimmed by 4 bases and J by 7 bases, 10 bases remained unmatched. The CDR3 region is CSVARDREISGYTF. CDR3 nucleotide sequence: TGCAGCGTTGCCCGGGACAGGGAAATTAGTGGCTACACCTTC.

This clonotype was seen repeatedly, ten times or more. The genes are TRBV7-2 and TRBJ1-1; no clear D gene. CDR1 SGHTA and CDR2 FQGNSA come from the germline V gene. The V end lost 5 bases, the J end lost 0 bases, and 7 bases lay between the germline ends. The CDR3 consists of 13 residues. The CDR3 reads CASSVHMNTEAFF. In nucleotides, the CDR3 is TGTGCCAGCAGCGTCCATATGAACACTGAAGCTTTCTTT.

The table lists this clonotype with a few counts. V gene TRBV3-1 combines with J gene TRBJ1-2; perhaps TRBD1 as D (5 bases). The CDR3 has 14 amino acids. V was trimmed by 4 bases and J by 8 bases, leaving 17 bases between them. Germline-derived CDR1 and CDR2 are LGHDT and YNNKEL (reference sequence). For the CDR3, the DNA is TGTGCCAGCAGCCCGACAGATCGAGATTACGGCTACACCTTC. Its protein is CASSPTDRDYGYTF.

This clonotype occurred many times. V gene TRBV25-1 combines with J gene TRBJ2-3; 7 bases are shared with TRBD2. The CDR3 has 15 amino acids. With 4 bases clipped from V and 2 bases from J, the junction kept 6 bases outside the gene matches. In germline, CDR1 is MGHDK, CDR2 SYGVNS. In DNA form, the CDR3 reads TGTGCCAGCAGTGCGGGGAGGGACCTCACAGATACGCAGTATTTT. Translation gives CASSAGRDLTDTQYF. The variable domain in full, with the rest retrieved from reference TRBV25-1 and TRBJ2-3, is EADIYQTPRYLVIGTGKKITLECSQTMGHDKMYWYQQDPGMELHLIHYSYGVNSTEKGDLSSESTVSRIRTEHFPLTLESARPSHTSQYLCASSAGRDLTDTQYFGPGTRLTVL.

The chain is built from TRBV5-1 and TRBJ2-1; TRBD1 matches at 7 bases. This CDR3 is built from 12 residues. V shed 7 bases, J shed 6 bases, and the junction held 4 bases outside the gene matches. Per germline, CDR1 SGHRS and CDR2 YFSETQ. The CDR3 DNA reads TGCGCCAGCCGAAGACAGGGCAATGAGCAGTTCTTC. It translates to CASRRQGNEQFF.

CDR3 sequence reads: CASTRRNYGYTF. DNA of the CDR3: TGTGCCAGCACCCGCAGGAACTATGGCTACACCTTC. V usage is TRBV6-1 and J usage is TRBJ1-2; D is ambiguous. Trimming removed 7 bases from V and 2 bases from J, with 8 bases in between. This CDR3 contains 12 residues. Germline V gene data show CDR1 as MNHNS and CDR2 as SASEGT.